This T cell receptor beta chain was captured by sequencing in a study of cytomegalovirus exposure and HLA in healthy donors. Study-wide results and caveats: The authors enumerated under 200 TCR beta chains as linked to cytomegalovirus. Most TCR sequences were rare, but some public TCRs occurred in many donors.

This table comes from immunoSEQ multiplex PCR, and its TCRdb copy is limited to in-frame clones, with some not included. The sample lists about 110,000 clones, approximately 94% occurring once. Losses at the gene ends were 4 bases for V and 2 bases for J; bases not matched to a gene: 7. The CDR3 consists of 16 residues. The V gene's germline CDR1 is SGHKS and CDR2 YYEKEE (reference sequence). Details on this clone: Its antigen remains unknown.

A roughly 130-subject validation cohort, separate from the roughly 680-subject first cohort, supplied the donors. The TCR comes from a woman between 18 and 29 years old in good health and CMV-seronegative. The sample was PBMCs. This chain connects TRBV5-5 to TRBJ1-5, with 9 nucleotides matching TRBD1. The chain's CDR3 is CASSEGQGMRNQPQHF. CDR3 nucleotides: TGTGCCAGCAGCGAGGGACAGGGTATGCGCAATCAGCCCCAGCATTTT.